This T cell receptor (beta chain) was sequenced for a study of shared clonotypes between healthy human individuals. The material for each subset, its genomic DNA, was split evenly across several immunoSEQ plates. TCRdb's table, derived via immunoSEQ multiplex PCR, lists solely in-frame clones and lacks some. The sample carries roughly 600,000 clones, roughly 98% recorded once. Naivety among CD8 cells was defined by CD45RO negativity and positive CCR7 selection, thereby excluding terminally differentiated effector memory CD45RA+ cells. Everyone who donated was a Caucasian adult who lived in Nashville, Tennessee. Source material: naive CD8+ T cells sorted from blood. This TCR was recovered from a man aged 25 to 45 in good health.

The CDR3 region has the DNA TGTGCCAGCAGTTTCGACAGATTGAACACTGAAGCTTTCTTT. Amino acid sequence: CASSFDRLNTEAFF. This sequence joins TRBV27 and TRBJ1-1; perhaps TRBD1 as D (5 bases). In germline, CDR1 is MNHEY, CDR2 SMNVEV (reference sequence). Trimming pared 3 bases from V and 0 bases from J, leaving 8 bases between. This CDR3 spans 14 amino acids.